This TCR beta chain was obtained from a study of cytomegalovirus exposure and HLA in healthy donors. Germline V gene lookup returns CDR1 GTSNPN and CDR2 SVGIG (reference sequence). V was trimmed by 2 bases and J by 0 bases, leaving 14 bases between them. The length of the CDR3 is 15 residues. Primers for the PCR totalled 60 Vbeta and 13 Jbeta. Here immunoSEQ multiplex PCR was the method, and the copy in TCRdb shows in-frame clones only, minus some. The sample lists 75,000 to 95,000 clones; approximately 66% were seen once. The chain employs TRBV30 and TRBJ2-7; tentatively, D is TRBD2 (6 bases). This TCR was recovered from a man younger than 40 in good health and CMV-seronegative. Sequencing was performed on PBMCs. CDR3: CAWSTEAGSSYEQYF. CDR3 sequence (DNA): TGTGCCTGGAGTACAGAGGCGGGAAGCTCCTACGAGCAGTACTTC.